The 18 T cell receptor beta chains reported below all come from one sample, sequenced in a study of T cells in Graves' hyperthyroidism and ophthalmopathy. RNA transcripts yielded amplified TCR beta CDR3 regions. TCR CDR3 regions were first amplified by RT-PCR with HTBI primers. A single record per CDR3 protein comes from TCRdb applying MiXCR to the multiplex PCR reads. The sample lists around 580,000 distinct CDR3 sequences; approximately 16% were seen once. Sequencing input: blood. Receptor source: a woman aged 18 to 35 with Graves' hyperthyroidism.

The chain joins TRBV2 to TRBJ2-7; 10 positions match TRBD1. Germline V gene sequence: CDR1 SNHLY, CDR2 FYNNEI. CDR3 length: 16 amino acids. The trim removed 2 bases at V and 0 bases at J, leaving 4 bases unmatched. Here the CDR3 DNA reads TGTGCCAGCAGTGAATTGGGGACAGGGGACTCCTACGAGCAGTACTTC. Its protein is CASSELGTGDSYEQYF.

Only a few counts were recorded for this clonotype. The chain links TRBV5-5 to TRBJ2-2; D is undetermined. V was clipped by 7 bases and J by 6 bases, with 16 bases between them. The CDR3 is made up of 14 amino acids. Germline lookup yields CDR1 SGHKS and CDR2 YYEKEE (reference sequence). CDR3 in amino acids: CASENRLTPGELFF. For the CDR3, the DNA is TGTGCCAGCGAGAACCGCCTGACACCCGGGGAGCTGTTTTTT.

The chain employs TRBV20-1 and TRBJ2-1; 9 bases map to TRBD2. The germline V gene encodes CDR1 DFQATT and CDR2 SNEGSKA (reference sequence). The J segment lost 9 bases and the V segment lost 3 bases, leaving 6 bases of the junction unmatched. This CDR3 is built from 13 residues. The chain's CDR3 is CSASPGTSSEQFF. The CDR3 DNA sequence: TGCAGTGCTAGTCCTGGGACTAGCAGTGAGCAGTTCTTC.

This clonotype was found a few times. The rearrangement uses TRBV5-1 and TRBJ1-3, with D unresolved. V was pared by 4 bases and J by 0 bases, with 17 bases between. CDR3 size: 17 residues. Germline V lookup: CDR1 SGHRS, CDR2 YFSETQ. The CDR3 DNA reads as TGCGCCAGCAGCCCAGGCCTGCGTAGAAGCTCTGGAAACACCATATATTTT. Translated: CASSPGLRRSSGNTIYF.

This clonotype was counted a few times. The chain carries TRBV10-3 and TRBJ2-3, with 8 nucleotides matching TRBD2. Germline V CDR1 and CDR2: ENHRY, SYGVKD. CDR3 length equals 15 residues. The V and J ends lost 3 bases and 2 bases, in that order; junction bases with no gene match: 4. CDR3 sequence (DNA): TGTGCCATCAGTGATTCGGGGGGGTTCACAGATACGCAGTATTTT. The encoded protein is CAISDSGGFTDTQYF.

This clonotype was seen repeatedly, ten times or more. This chain joins TRBV20-1 and TRBJ2-7; TRBD1 might be the D (6 bases). Germline CDR1 is DFQATT and CDR2 is SNEGSKA (reference sequence). V dropped 3 bases and J dropped 0 bases, with 12 bases sitting between them. The CDR3 is 14 residues long. The CDR3: CSARRTAYSYEQYF. CDR3 nucleotide sequence: TGCAGTGCTAGGCGGACAGCCTACTCCTACGAGCAGTACTTC.

This chain links TRBV28 with TRBJ1-1, with D possibly matching TRBD1 (6 bases). V lost 6 bases and J 1 base, leaving 21 bases between the germline ends. The length of the CDR3 is 17 residues. The V gene's germline CDR1 is MDHEN and CDR2 SYDVKM. CDR3 in amino acids: CASSPGVRLFRNTEAFF. Written as DNA, the CDR3 is TGTGCCAGCAGCCCAGGGGTCCGGCTGTTCAGGAACACTGAAGCTTTCTTT. Combining the CDR3 with reference TRBV28 and TRBJ1-1 gives the whole variable domain DVKVTQSSRYLVKRTGEKVFLECVQDMDHENMFWYRQDPGLGLRLIYFSYDVKMKEKGDIPEGYSVSREKKERFSLILESASTNQTSMYLCASSPGVRLFRNTEAFFGQGTRLTVV.

The genes are TRBV10-3 and TRBJ2-5, with TRBD2 identical over 7 bases. The CDR3 runs to 16 residues. The germline V gene has CDR1 ENHRY and CDR2 SYGVKD. The V gene end was trimmed by 3 bases and the J gene end by 3 bases; junction bases not matched to a gene: 10. The CDR3 coding sequence is TGTGCCATCAGTGACCTTGGGGGGGGACCTAAAGAGACCCAGTACTTC. Translating it yields CAISDLGGGPKETQYF.

The gene calls are TRBV9 and TRBJ2-5; D tentatively fits TRBD1 or TRBD2 (7 bases each). The CDR3 is 14 residues long. CDR1 is SGDLS, CDR2 YYNGEE, per germline. V shed 3 bases and J shed 3 bases, with 12 bases lying between them. The CDR3 sequence: CASSGGGQKETQYF. As DNA, the CDR3 is TGTGCCAGCAGCGGGGGGGGACAGAAAGAGACCCAGTACTTC.

This clonotype was counted between two and nine times. The chain recombines TRBV20-1 with TRBJ2-2; D possibly corresponds to TRBD2 (6 bases). Deletions cut 7 bases from V and 0 bases from J, with 12 bases between. Germline V gene sequence: CDR1 DFQATT, CDR2 SNEGSKA (reference sequence). The CDR3 consists of 14 residues. This CDR3 reads CSVSSVTNTGELFF. The DNA of the CDR3 is TGCAGTGTTTCTAGCGTAACGAACACCGGGGAGCTGTTTTTT.

This clonotype was recorded at least ten times. This chain uses TRBV6-1 with TRBJ1-5; no firm D call. The CDR3 contains 14 residues. The germline V gene has CDR1 MNHNS and CDR2 SASEGT. Trimming pared 3 bases from V and 2 bases from J, leaving 8 bases between. The CDR3 region is CASSDGRGNQPQHF. The DNA for the CDR3 is TGTGCCAGCAGTGACGGTCGGGGCAATCAGCCCCAGCATTTT.

J is TRBJ1-1 and V is TRBV20-1, with D possibly TRBD1 on 5 matching bases. The germline V gene has CDR1 DFQATT and CDR2 SNEGSKA (reference sequence). Trimming removed 1 base at V and 6 bases at J, with 15 bases between. The CDR3 runs 14 residues. The CDR3 region is CSARGVGRGPEAFF. CDR3 DNA sequence: TGCAGTGCTAGAGGAGTAGGGAGGGGCCCTGAAGCTTTCTTT.

Concerning this clonotype: A clone one base away is much larger, so this may be a read error. The genes are TRBV6-9 and TRBJ2-7; possibly TRBD2 for D (5 bases). The V gene's germline CDR1 is MNHGY and CDR2 SVAAGI. V was shortened by 3 bases and J by 1 base, with 16 bases between the two germline ends. The length of the CDR3 is 16 residues. The CDR3 sequence is CASSYAGTFPSYEQYF. The CDR3 DNA reads as TGTGCCAGCAGTTACGCGGGTACTTTCCCATCCTACGAGCAGTACTTC.

This chain uses TRBV4-3 with TRBJ1-5, with 8 bases matching TRBD1. Germline V lookup: CDR1 LGHNA, CDR2 YSLEER. The CDR3 has 17 residues. The ends lost 3 bases at V and 6 bases at J; junction bases unmatched: 13. The CDR3 DNA is TGCGCCAGCAGCCAGACCCTTTTACAGGGGGTCGGTCAGCCCCAGCATTTT. It yields the protein CASSQTLLQGVGQPQHF.

The rearrangement joins TRBV7-2 to TRBJ1-1, with unresolved D. The CDR3 runs 11 residues. CDR1 SGHTA and CDR2 FQGNSA come from the germline V gene. V lost 4 bases and J lost 7, with 7 bases in between. The DNA for the CDR3 is TGTGCCAGCAGCTCAGTTAATGAAGCTTTCTTT. Protein: CASSSVNEAFF.

This clonotype was recorded many times. The chain couples TRBV7-3 to TRBJ1-1; 7 bases map to TRBD1. Per germline, CDR1 SGHTA and CDR2 FQGTGA. There are 16 residues in the CDR3. Germline trimming cut 0 bases from V and 3 bases from J; bases unmatched to any gene: 7. The CDR3 protein is CASSLTETGMDTEAFF. The CDR3 DNA sequence: TGTGCCAGCAGCTTAACGGAGACAGGGATGGACACTGAAGCTTTCTTT.

The DNA of the CDR3 is TGTGCCAGCACCCTACTAGGGGGCGCTGAAGCTTTCTTT. This codes for CASTLLGGAEAFF. V gene TRBV7-2 combines with J gene TRBJ1-1; TRBD1 agrees at 7 bases. CDR3 length: 13 residues. Trimming at V came to 7 bases and at J to 6 bases, leaving 8 bases not matched to a gene. Germline loops: CDR1 SGHTA, CDR2 FQGNSA.

This clonotype was counted only a few times. The chain combines TRBV6-1 with TRBJ1-5; 11 bases are a match to TRBD1. V lost 10 bases and J lost 6; bases outside the gene matches: 5. Looked up from germline, CDR1 is MNHNS and CDR2 is SASEGT. The CDR3 has 13 residues. CDR3 residues: CATYGTGGQPQHF. In nucleotides, the CDR3 is TGTGCCACCTACGGGACAGGGGGTCAGCCCCAGCATTTT.